This T cell receptor (beta chain) was recovered during a study of cytomegalovirus exposure and HLA in healthy donors (dated by TCRdb to the late 2010s). About the investigation overall: In an earlier analysis of 450 to 750 of the donors, 250 to 350 Gb of sequence data and 90 million to 120 million unique TCR beta sequences from 180 million or so T cells were reported. Along with the roughly 670-subject first cohort, a separate validation cohort of around 110 different subjects was used. The study used immunosequencing to profile the T cell repertoires of several hundred subjects and linked those repertoires to cytomegalovirus serostatus. High-throughput TCR immunosequencing, statistical association of individual TCRs with disease status, and machine learning were combined to predict cytomegalovirus infection status. The study was designed to test whether signatures of past pathogen exposure could be identified by cataloging public T cell receptors. About five DR-DQ haplotypes were treated as single units for association and clustering because of strong linkage in the cohort. Donor age, sex, ethnicity and CMV serostatus were collected together with the repertoire data. Class I and class II HLA loci were covered by the typing at four-digit resolution. The number of donors typed differed by locus, with about 620-630 for A, B, C, DRB1 and DQB1, around 500 for DQA1, about 610 for DPA1, and under 490 for DPB1. Among roughly 400 genotyped donors of the cohort, an average of approximately 200,000 unique TCR beta nucleotide sequences was sequenced per donor, of which about 19% were non-productive. In a later analysis, previously published TCR beta repertoires from 550 to 750 donors were re-analyzed and high-resolution HLA genotyping was added so that TCR occurrence patterns could be studied. In an earlier analysis of about 590 of the donors, high-throughput TCR beta sequencing was used to judge whether each TCR beta V gene segment behaved as functional or pseudogenic. In a later genetic analysis, genome-wide SNP genotypes for 398 of the 666 donors were used, and that subset was treated as a discovery cohort. The later analysis used no new phenotypic data to find candidate immune exposures, relying instead on TCR beta sequences and their occurrence across donors. An early release covering roughly 600 HLA-typed donors comprised about 300 gigabases of sequencing data and roughly 85 million unique TCR sequences. Of the roughly 390 genotyped donors, approximately 83% fell in the genetic ancestry cluster associated with self-reported Caucasian donors. All discovery cohort repertoires had been generated on a single sequencing platform. Points the paper makes about the study in general: Across donors, most TCR sequences were observed very rarely, whereas some public TCRs were present in many individuals. Because counts were too low, some 17 rarely observed V segments, including chromosome 9 orphons, were excluded from the earlier analysis of fewer than 650 of the donors. According to a later analysis, TCR association rates differed among HLA loci, with DRB1 alleles showing the most associated TCRs and HLA-C alleles showing the fewest. Several of the top co-occurrence clusters appeared to be linked to parvovirus B19, influenza, CMV and Epstein-Barr virus, according to a later analysis. HLA typing was unavailable for some donors at each locus, so association tests used only the typed subset. Correlated functional status among segregating V segments might reflect linkage disequilibrium, but an unknown experimental factor could not be ruled out. Most CMV-associated TCR beta chains appeared to be HLA-restricted in a later analysis, and the HLA associations seemed to be driven largely by CMV exposure. Only TCR beta chains were sequenced in this cohort, and the absence of alpha or paired-chain data limited detectable features. The classifier was reported to diagnose cytomegalovirus status with high specificity and sensitivity in both the original and validation cohorts. Immune exposure information for the cohort was limited to CMV serostatus. The study gave a list of about 150 TCR beta chains associated with cytomegalovirus. A few of the identified cytomegalovirus-associated TCR beta chains were confirmed in vitro to be specific for cytomegalovirus antigens. Roughly uniform sequencing depth across donors was assumed in presence/absence analyses, although this assumption may not hold. When HLA alleles, especially DR and DQ, strongly co-occurred, attributing TCR associations to individual alleles was difficult. A later genetic analysis reported fewer N-insertions in productive TCRs among donors in an Asian-associated ancestry cluster than the 666-donor mean. In an earlier analysis of more than 500 of the donors, most TCR beta V segments appeared in productive rearrangements about 90% or about 30% of the time, broadly matching IMGT annotations. A further reported finding was that TCR beta sequences accurately predicted the HLA-A and HLA-B alleles for most subjects in the first cohort. In a later analysis, HLA-associated TCR beta chains were found to be more clonally expanded and to have lower generation probabilities than equally common non-associated chains. Some IMGT-functional V segments, including TRBV6-2 and TRBV6-3, could not be told apart with the 87-base-pair reads, so those segments were excluded. An association between a missense DCLRE1C variant and V-gene and J-gene trimming of TCR beta chains was found in a later genetic analysis and replicated in an independent cohort. A cluster of highly shared sequence variants was judged likely to represent a technical artifact of the sequencing pipeline. The authors suggested that the approach could potentially be generalized to other disease states and immunological phenotypes. A later analysis associated around 16,000 TCR beta sequences with specific HLA alleles at a false discovery rate of 0.05.

Library method: the immunoSEQ multiplex PCR assay. A mixture of 60 forward primers for TCR Vbeta segments and 13 reverse primers for TCR Jbeta segments was used in the multiplex PCR. The CDR3 region of rearranged TCR beta genes was amplified from genomic DNA by a multiplex PCR assay. Amplified TCR beta libraries were sequenced as 87-base-pair reads on the Illumina HiSeq System. The authors processed their data as follows. Across the roughly 670 repertoires, a later analysis counted 60 million to 90 million unique TCR beta chains, 9.5 million to 13 million of which were shared by at least two donors. A nearest-neighbor algorithm error-corrected the raw reads and collapsed the reads into unique sequences, merging closely related sequences to remove PCR and sequencing errors. CDR3 sequences were aligned to IMGT reference sequences to assign V, D and J gene segments. Each retained sequence needed at least a six-nucleotide match to both a V gene segment and a J gene segment. Rearrangements were called productive when the CDR3 lacked stop codons and stayed in frame with V and J; all others were non-productive. Following IMGT convention, CDR3 was defined as the stretch from the second conserved V-encoded cysteine to the conserved J-encoded phenylalanine. The earlier analysis of about 500 of the donors excluded sequences that lacked an unambiguous match to a single V gene segment. In an earlier analysis of 450 to 750 of the donors, a V segment was called functional when productive rearrangements were above 56.7%, and segregating when the standard deviation between donors exceeded 5%. A statistical classification framework was developed to diagnose cytomegalovirus status using the catalog of TCR beta chain sequences. V and J gene assignment, in a later analysis, came from comparing TCR nucleotide sequences with IMGT/GENE-DB human TR gene sequences. Using the TCRdist pipeline, a later analysis assigned CDR3 sequences along with most-parsimonious VDJ recombination scenarios. In a later analysis, every TCR beta chain was defined by the combination of its CDR3 amino acid sequence and its V-gene family, and reads without a unique V-gene family were dropped. A later analysis removed 592 highly shared, low-generation-probability nucleotide sequences to deal with suspected cross-contamination and a sequencing artifact. In a later analysis, a clonal expansion index for each public chain was calculated from normalized within-repertoire ranks of inferred template counts. In a later analysis, generation probabilities were computed using a VDJ recombination model fitted to out-of-frame rearrangements, and the results were checked against IGoR. Hypergeometric tests were used in a later analysis to score TCR-TCR, TCR-HLA and TCR-CMV co-occurrence, with a repertoire-size bias correction applied to the TCR pairs. False discovery rates were estimated in a later analysis by permuting HLA or CMV assignments 20 times. A later analysis grouped co-occurring TCRs with DBSCAN, adding TCRdist sequence similarity when clustering within HLA-allele-positive subsets. For co-occurrence clustering, repertoires with fewer than 30,000 or more than 120,000 public chains were excluded, along with five or six repertoires with anomalous nucleotide sharing. TCRdb carries this immuneACCESS record with in-frame sequences only. Its versions omit some clonotypes, under half of them owing to an unresolved V gene in the studies checked, with the rest unexplained. D and trimming come from the DNA, and the V and J calls and clone size come from that table. The sample data list 65,000 to 95,000 clones, and 70% to 80% of these were observed just once. Together, the top ten hold 2% to 3% of the sample.

The CDR3 spans 14 residues, from the cysteine through the phenylalanine. Only the CDR3 DNA is retained, 42 bases long and in frame from the first base. As encoded in the germline V gene (reference sequence), CDR1 is MNHNY while CDR2 is SVGAGI. At the junction V is shortened by 7 bases and J by 7 bases, with 14 bases in between. Comments on this clone: What antigen it recognizes has not been identified. Base quality data are lacking; no much larger clone is found one base away.

The cohort consisted of 650 to 700 healthy bone marrow donors. At the time of sampling, every cohort member was nominally healthy, though immune exposures that went unrecorded were likely present. The donor was CMV seronegative and belonged to the group of 320 or so seronegative cohort members. Each donor provided a peripheral blood sample, and peripheral blood mononuclear cells were used for TCR beta sequencing. The Qiagen DNeasy Blood Extraction Kit was used to extract genomic DNA from the blood cell samples. Sample: PBMCs. The sequence is built from TRBV6-6 and TRBJ1-6; the D gene is possibly TRBD1, with 5 bases matching. This clonotype originated in a man aged 25 to 40 in good health and CMV-seronegative. The DNA sequence is TGTGCCAGCACCCACCTGGGGGGGAATTCACCCCTCCACTTT. Translation gives CASTHLGGNSPLHF.